The following is a T cell receptor (beta chain) sequence with its context. Profiling relied on immunoSEQ multiplex PCR, and the TCRdb table lists in-frame clones only, not all of them. Among 430,000 or so clones, roughly 90% were seen once, and the ten largest hold roughly 0.84%. This specimen comes from a study of blood T cell repertoires in COVID-19. This TCR was sampled from a man between 18 and 29 years old with COVID-19, enrolled during active disease. The sample comprised peripheral blood.

For the CDR3, the DNA is TGTGCCAGCAGGCTCACTAGCGGGGGGTTAGATACGCAGTATTTT. Its protein product is CASRLTSGGLDTQYF. V usage is TRBV11-2 and J usage is TRBJ2-3, with 12 positions matching TRBD2. CDR1 and CDR2 from the germline V gene are SGHAT and FQNNGV. The CDR3 is made up of 15 amino acids. The V and J ends lost 6 bases and 5 bases, in that order; junction bases with no gene match: 6. Full variable domain (missing parts from reference TRBV11-2 and TRBJ2-3): EAGVAQSPRYKIIEKRQSVAFWCNPISGHATLYWYQQILGQGPKLLIQFQNNGVVDDSQLPKDRFSAERLKGVDSTLKIQPAKLEDSAVYLCASRLTSGGLDTQYFGPGTRLTVL.